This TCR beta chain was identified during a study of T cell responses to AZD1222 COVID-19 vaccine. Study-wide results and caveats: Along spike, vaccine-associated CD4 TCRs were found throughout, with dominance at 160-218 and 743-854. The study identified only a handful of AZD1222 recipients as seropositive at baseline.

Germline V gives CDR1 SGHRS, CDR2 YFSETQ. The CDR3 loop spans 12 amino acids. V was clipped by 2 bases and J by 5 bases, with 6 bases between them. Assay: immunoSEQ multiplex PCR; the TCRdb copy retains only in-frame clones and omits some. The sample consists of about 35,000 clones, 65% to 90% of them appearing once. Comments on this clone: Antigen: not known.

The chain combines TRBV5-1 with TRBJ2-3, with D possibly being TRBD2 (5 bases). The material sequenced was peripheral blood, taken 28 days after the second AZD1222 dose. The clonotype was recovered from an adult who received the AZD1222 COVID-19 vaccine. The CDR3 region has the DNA TGCGCCAGCAGCTTCGAGGGAGATACGCAGTATTTT. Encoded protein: CASSFEGDTQYF.